The T cell receptor beta chain described here comes from a study of T cells after yellow fever vaccination. Across the whole study: Some fractions had low cell numbers, and these were prepared with SMART-Seq v4 Ultra Low Input.

TCRdb recomputed calls from the 5' RACE reads with MiXCR, one row per CDR3 protein. This sample has under 30,000 distinct CDR3 sequences, with about 5% found just once. Points from the study as a whole: A limited proportion of clonotypes was detected within both the CD4 and CD8 compartments.

V lost 11 bases to trimming and J lost 3 bases, with 11 bases between them. CDR1 and CDR2 from the germline V gene are MNHEY and SMNVEV (reference sequence). The CDR3 has 12 residues. The sample holds many counts of this clonotype. Antigen unknown. This receptor was taken from a man aged 25-40 years who received the YFV17D yellow fever vaccine. Sample: CD8+ T cells sorted from PBMCs, taken 10 days after the yellow fever booster vaccination. The V call is TRBV27, the J call TRBJ2-1, with D possibly TRBD2 on 5 matching bases. CDR3 nucleotide sequence: TGTGCCGTCGGACGGGACTACAATGAGCAGTTCTTC. Protein sequence: CAVGRDYNEQFF.